The 22 T cell receptor beta chains in this list originate from one sample, sequenced in a study of PD-1 blockade in classical Hodgkin lymphoma. Measured with immunoSEQ multiplex PCR; TCRdb has only the in-frame clones, and not every one. The repertoire consists of 150,000 or so clones, with approximately 81% occurring once and the leading ten covering 9.2%. Every one of the patients relapsed after autologous stem cell transplantation (brentuximab vedotin exposure was variable). The specimen was peripheral blood mononuclear cells (PBMCs), collected before the second cycle of nivolumab. The receptors stem from a human donor with classical Hodgkin lymphoma.

This clone was seen only a few times. The chain links TRBV2 to TRBJ2-1; 8 bases match TRBD1. The germline V gene encodes CDR1 SNHLY and CDR2 FYNNEI. The CDR3 covers 14 residues. V shed 6 bases, J shed 6 bases, and the junction held 7 bases outside the gene matches. In DNA form, the CDR3 reads TGTGCCAGCAGGCCGGACAGGGAATTCAATGAGCAGTTCTTC. Its protein is CASRPDREFNEQFF.

J is TRBJ1-6 and V is TRBV5-1, with a weak D call TRBD1 (6 bases). With 0 bases removed from V and 1 base from J, the gap between germline ends came to 11 bases. The CDR3 extends over 17 amino acids. Germline values: CDR1 SGHRS, CDR2 YFSETQ. The CDR3 DNA sequence: TGCGCCAGCAGCTTGGAGGGCAGGGGTTCCTATAATTCACCCCTCCACTTT. It encodes CASSLEGRGSYNSPLHF.

J is TRBJ2-7 and V is TRBV6-5, with D perhaps matching TRBD1 (6 bases). Per germline, CDR1 MNHEY and CDR2 SVGAGI. The CDR3 is 14 residues long. V was cut by 5 bases and J by 3 bases, with 14 bases left in between. CDR3 in DNA: TGTGCCAGCAGTCGTTCCTTGGACAGCTACGAGCAGTACTTC. Amino acid sequence: CASSRSLDSYEQYF.

The chain couples TRBV18 to TRBJ2-7; D call uncertain. The germline gives CDR1 KGHSH, CDR2 LQKENI. The V end lost 2 bases, the J end lost 3 bases, and 11 bases lay between the germline ends. The CDR3 totals 14 residues. Here the CDR3 DNA reads TGTGCCAGCTCACCATCGGACGGGCTCTACGAGCAGTACTTC. Translation gives CASSPSDGLYEQYF.

This chain connects TRBV6-5 to TRBJ1-1; D gene uncertain. Germline V gene lookup returns CDR1 MNHEY and CDR2 SVGAGI. This CDR3 has 13 residues. Trimming pared 6 bases from V and 4 bases from J, leaving 12 bases between. CDR3 sequence (DNA): TGTGCCAGCAGCCTCCCCGCCGGCACTGAAGCTTTCTTT. It codes for CASSLPAGTEAFF.

The rearrangement uses TRBV19 and TRBJ2-7, with a possible D match to TRBD2 (5 bases). The CDR3 is 14 amino acids. CDR1 is LNHDA, CDR2 SQIVND, per germline (reference sequence). Trimming cost V 2 bases and J 0 bases, with 8 bases left between them. The CDR3 protein is CASSIPGSSYEQYF. CDR3 bases: TGTGCCAGTAGTATACCGGGGTCCTCCTACGAGCAGTACTTC.

The J gene is TRBJ1-1, the V gene TRBV5-1; possible D gene TRBD1, 5 bases. The V end was cut by 4 bases, the J end by 4 bases, with 20 bases between. This CDR3 has 16 amino acids. CDR1 and CDR2 from the germline V gene are SGHRS and YFSETQ. The CDR3 nucleotides read TGCGCCAGCAGCCGGGCTGTGGACACCCGGATCACTGAAGCTTTCTTT. As protein: CASSRAVDTRITEAFF.

The rearrangement uses TRBV29-1 and TRBJ2-3; no firm D call. Per the germline V gene, CDR1 is SQVTM and CDR2 is ANQGSEA. V lost 1 base, J lost 0 bases, and 14 bases lay in between. This CDR3 region has 16 residues. CDR3 nucleotide sequence: TGCAGCGTTGAAGTATTTAGTACAGCCAGCACAGATACGCAGTATTTT. Protein: CSVEVFSTASTDTQYF.

The chain recombines TRBV30 with TRBJ2-7; D remains ambiguous. The CDR3 loop spans 12 amino acids. The germline V and J ends were trimmed by 0 bases and 3 bases, with 6 bases remaining between them. Germline V gene sequence: CDR1 GTSNPN, CDR2 SVGIG (reference sequence). CDR3 in amino acids: CAWSVVHYEQYF. In DNA, the CDR3 is TGTGCCTGGAGTGTAGTGCACTACGAGCAGTACTTC.

J is TRBJ1-5 and V is TRBV19; D may be TRBD1 (5 bases). V lost 9 bases, J lost 3 bases, and 15 bases lay in between. The CDR3 is 14 residues long. CDR1 and CDR2 from the germline V gene are LNHDA and SQIVND (reference sequence). The CDR3 region has the DNA TGTGCCAGCCTTGACAGATATGACAATCAGCCCCAGCATTTT. Its translation: CASLDRYDNQPQHF.

The chain employs TRBV21-1 and TRBJ1-3; the table calls TRBD1, which could not be checked here. TRBV21-1 is flagged as a pseudogene. The CDR3 sequence is 17 residues long. CDR3 sequence: CASSKVKGKGLANTIYF. In nucleotides, the CDR3 is TGTGCCAGCAGCAAAGTGAAGGGGAAAGGGTTGGCAAACACCATATATTTT.

The table lists this clone with a few counts. This chain connects TRBV19 to TRBJ1-1; 7 bases match TRBD1. V lost 1 base and J lost 0; bases outside the gene matches: 5. Germline CDR1 is LNHDA and CDR2 is SQIVND (reference sequence). The length of the CDR3 is 16 residues. CDR3 nucleotides: TGTGCCAGTAGTATAGCCTCGGGACAGATGAACACTGAAGCTTTCTTT. Its translation: CASSIASGQMNTEAFF.

V gene TRBV29-1 combines with J gene TRBJ2-3; D uncertain. This CDR3 spans 11 amino acids. Looked up from germline, CDR1 is SQVTM and CDR2 is ANQGSEA. Trimming left V 8 bases short and J 5 bases short, with 11 bases between. DNA of the CDR3: TGCAGCACCTTTACGGTAGATACGCAGTATTTT. Protein product: CSTFTVDTQYF.

This sequence joins TRBV18 and TRBJ2-3; 14 positions match TRBD2. The length of the CDR3 is 16 residues. The J segment lost 0 bases and the V segment lost 4 bases, leaving 0 bases of the junction unmatched. From germline, CDR1 is KGHSH and CDR2 LQKENI. The CDR3 reads CASSRLAGGSTDTQYF. For the CDR3, the DNA is TGTGCCAGCTCACGACTAGCGGGGGGGAGCACAGATACGCAGTATTTT.

This chain connects TRBV5-1 to TRBJ2-3, with 9 positions matching TRBD1. The CDR3 loop spans 15 amino acids. V lost 0 bases to trimming and J lost 3 bases; unmatched junction nucleotides: 2. Germline V lookup: CDR1 SGHRS, CDR2 YFSETQ. CDR3 region: CASSLAGQGTDTQYF. In DNA, the CDR3 is TGCGCCAGCAGCTTGGCGGGACAGGGTACAGATACGCAGTATTTT.

The chain has TRBV30 and TRBJ2-7, with 7 bases fitting TRBD2. Germline assignment: CDR1 GTSNPN and CDR2 SVGIG (reference sequence). This CDR3 contains 12 residues. Trimming cost V 4 bases and J 5 bases; bases outside gene matches: 5. CDR3 bases: TGTGCCTGGACCCTGGGAGGGGACGAGCAGTACTTC. It codes for CAWTLGGDEQYF.

The rearrangement links TRBV9 to TRBJ2-4; D not resolved. Per the germline V gene, CDR1 is SGDLS and CDR2 is YYNGEE. This CDR3 contains 17 residues. Between the trimmed V and J ends, which lost 8 bases and 0 bases, there was a span of 21 bases. CDR3 residues: CARRPLEALLAKNIQYF. The CDR3 region has the DNA TGTGCCAGGAGGCCCTTAGAAGCCCTGCTAGCCAAAAACATTCAGTACTTC. Combining the CDR3 with reference TRBV9 and TRBJ2-4 gives the whole variable domain DSGVTQTPKHLITATGQRVTLRCSPRSGDLSVYWYQQSLDQGLQFLIQYYNGEERAKGNILERFSAQQFPDLHSELNLSSLELGDSALYFCARRPLEALLAKNIQYFGAGTRLSVL.

This clone came up a few times. V usage is TRBV29-1 and J usage is TRBJ1-1; D unresolved. The CDR3 sequence is 12 residues long. Germline CDR1 SQVTM, CDR2 ANQGSEA. V was shortened by 7 bases and J by 1 base, with 10 bases between the two germline ends. The CDR3 sequence is CSARRENTEAFF. CDR3 DNA sequence: TGCAGCGCTCGTCGTGAGAACACTGAAGCTTTCTTT.

The CDR3 spells CASSFTDEAFF. CDR3 DNA sequence: TGTGCCAGCAGTTTCACAGATGAAGCTTTCTTT. V and J are TRBV6-6 and TRBJ1-1, with no clear D. Looked up from germline, CDR1 is MNHNY and CDR2 is SVGAGI (reference sequence). The CDR3 loop spans 11 amino acids. With 4 bases removed from V and 7 bases from J, the gap between germline ends came to 7 bases.

This clone was detected once. The V gene is TRBV27, the J gene TRBJ1-4; 9 nucleotides agree with TRBD1. Losses at the gene ends were 5 bases for V and 8 bases for J; bases not matched to a gene: 9. The CDR3 spans 15 residues. Germline V CDR1 and CDR2: MNHEY, SMNVEV (reference sequence). The CDR3 loop reads CASSLMTGGWEKLFF. DNA for the CDR3: TGTGCCAGCAGTCTAATGACAGGGGGGTGGGAAAAACTGTTTTTT.

The rearrangement links TRBV6-6 to TRBJ2-5; D remains unclear. Deletions cut 0 bases from V and 2 bases from J, with 7 bases between. Germline lookup yields CDR1 MNHNY and CDR2 SVGAGI (reference sequence). This CDR3 comprises 14 residues. The CDR3 sequence: CASSYSRGQETQYF. The CDR3 DNA reads TGTGCCAGCAGTTACTCGAGAGGACAAGAGACCCAGTACTTC.

The chain recombines TRBV7-9 with TRBJ2-1, with TRBD1 matching over 8 bases. CDR1 and CDR2 (germline): SEHNR, FQNEAQ (reference sequence). With V trimmed by 5 bases and J by 3 bases, 6 bases remained unmatched. The CDR3 sequence is 15 residues long. CDR3 loop: CASSRGTGIYNEQFF. The CDR3, as DNA: TGTGCCAGCAGCCGTGGGACAGGAATCTACAATGAGCAGTTCTTC. Full variable domain (outside the CDR3, taken from reference TRBV7-9 and TRBJ2-1): DTGVSQNPRHKITKRGQNVTFRCDPISEHNRLYWYRQTLGQGPEFLTYFQNEAQLEKSRLLSDRFSAERPKGSFSTLEIQRTEQGDSAMYLCASSRGTGIYNEQFFGPGTRLTVL.